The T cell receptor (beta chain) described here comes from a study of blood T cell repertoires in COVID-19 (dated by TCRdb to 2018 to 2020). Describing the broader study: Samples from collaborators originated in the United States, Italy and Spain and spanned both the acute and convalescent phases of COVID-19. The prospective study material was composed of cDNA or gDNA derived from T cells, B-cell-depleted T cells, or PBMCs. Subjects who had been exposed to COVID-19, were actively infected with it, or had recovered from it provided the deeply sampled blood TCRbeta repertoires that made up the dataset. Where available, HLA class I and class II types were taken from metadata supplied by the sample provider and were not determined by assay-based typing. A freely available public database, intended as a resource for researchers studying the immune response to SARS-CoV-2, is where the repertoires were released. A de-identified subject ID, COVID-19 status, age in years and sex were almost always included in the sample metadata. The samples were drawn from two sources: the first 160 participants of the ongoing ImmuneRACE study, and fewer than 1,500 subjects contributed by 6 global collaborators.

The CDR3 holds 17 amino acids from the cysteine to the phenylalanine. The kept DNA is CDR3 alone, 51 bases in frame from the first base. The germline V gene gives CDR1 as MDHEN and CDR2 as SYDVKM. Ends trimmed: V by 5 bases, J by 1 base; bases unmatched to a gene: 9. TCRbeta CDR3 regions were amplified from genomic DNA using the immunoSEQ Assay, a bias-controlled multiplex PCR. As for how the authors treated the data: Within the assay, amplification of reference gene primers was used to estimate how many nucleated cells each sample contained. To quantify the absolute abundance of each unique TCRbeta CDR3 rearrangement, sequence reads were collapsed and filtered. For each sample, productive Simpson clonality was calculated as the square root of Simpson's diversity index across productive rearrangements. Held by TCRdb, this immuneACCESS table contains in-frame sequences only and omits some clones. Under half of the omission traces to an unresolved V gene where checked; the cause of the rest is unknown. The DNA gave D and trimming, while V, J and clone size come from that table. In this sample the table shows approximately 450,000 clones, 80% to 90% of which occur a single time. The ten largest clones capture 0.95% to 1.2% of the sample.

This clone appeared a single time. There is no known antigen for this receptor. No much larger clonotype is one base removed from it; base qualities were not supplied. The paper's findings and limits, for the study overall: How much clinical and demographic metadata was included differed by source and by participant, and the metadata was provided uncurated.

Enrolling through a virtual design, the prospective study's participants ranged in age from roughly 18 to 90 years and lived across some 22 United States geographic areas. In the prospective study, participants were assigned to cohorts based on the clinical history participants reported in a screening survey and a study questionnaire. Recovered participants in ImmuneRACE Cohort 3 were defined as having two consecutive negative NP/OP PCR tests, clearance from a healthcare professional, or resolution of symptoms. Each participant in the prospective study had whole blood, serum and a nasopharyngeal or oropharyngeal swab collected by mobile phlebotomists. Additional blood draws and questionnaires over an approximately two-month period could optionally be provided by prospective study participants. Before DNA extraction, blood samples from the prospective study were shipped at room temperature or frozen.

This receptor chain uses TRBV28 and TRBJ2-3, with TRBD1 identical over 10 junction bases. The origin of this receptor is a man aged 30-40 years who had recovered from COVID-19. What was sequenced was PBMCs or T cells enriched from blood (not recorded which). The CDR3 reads CASSPTVGTGGTDTQYF. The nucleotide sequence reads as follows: TGTGCCAGCAGTCCTACGGTGGGGACAGGGGGCACAGATACGCAGTATTTT.